The rows below give T cell receptor beta chains drawn from one sample of a study of cytomegalovirus exposure and HLA in healthy donors. The data were produced by immunoSEQ multiplex PCR, yet TCRdb's version contains in-frame clones alone and is incomplete. The profile shows about 250,000 clones, around 78% of them singletons. Sequenced input: PBMCs. The receptors were gathered from a boy between 5 and 17 years old in good health and CMV-seronegative. Both conserved end residues are part of each CDR3. The D gene is left open where the match is weak. A row's size may be missing; if present it is once, few, many or a size class.

. | 14 | TRBJ2-7 | few | TRBV27 | CASSRVGQGYEQYF
TRBD1 | 14 | TRBJ1-1 | . | TRBV7-9 | CASSLGTGDTEAFF
. | 14 | TRBJ1-1 | few | TRBV5-1 | CASSAQTGNTEAFF
TRBD1 | 13 | TRBJ1-2 | once | TRBV19 | CASREDRDGGYTF
. | 14 | TRBJ1-1 | . | TRBV2 | CALSGGNLGTEAFF
TRBD2 | 14 | TRBJ2-1 | . | TRBV5-4 | CASKGREPYNEQFF
TRBD1 | 15 | TRBJ2-3 | . | TRBV4-1 | CASSRTGPSTDTQYF
TRBD1 | 15 | TRBJ1-2 | . | TRBV11-2 | CASSLAGTGTYGYTF
. | 15 | TRBJ1-4 | . | TRBV2 | CASSIRQDGDGKLFF
TRBD2 | 14 | TRBJ2-3 | . | TRBV27 | CASSFGTSGDTQYF
. | 15 | TRBJ2-3 | . | TRBV13 | CASSLDRAFMDTQYF
. | 15 | TRBJ1-1 | . | TRBV7-8 | CASSLGRQGPTEAFF
TRBD1 | 18 | TRBJ1-5 | few | TRBV5-8 | CASSLGYGTGGVNQPQHF
. | 15 | TRBJ1-2 | . | TRBV7-8 | CASTRVIVQAYGYTF
TRBD2 | 13 | TRBJ2-7 | . | TRBV30 | CAWSVLAGGEQYF
TRBD1 | 16 | TRBJ2-1 | . | TRBV6-1 | CASSGKTGWPYNERFF
. | 14 | TRBJ2-2 | . | TRBV6-4 | CASSETPRTGELFF
. | 14 | TRBJ2-7 | . | TRBV6-5 | CASSNTGYPHEQYF
. | 15 | TRBJ2-2 | . | TRBV5-1 | CASSFQGRNTGELFF
. | 13 | TRBJ1-1 | few | TRBV30 | CAWSRGFGTEAFF
TRBD1 | 17 | TRBJ1-6 | . | TRBV5-1 | CASSSGTPGTGDSPLHF
TRBD1 | 14 | TRBJ1-2 | . | TRBV5-1 | CASSLEAGGGGYTF
. | 15 | TRBJ2-7 | . | TRBV5-1 | CASSLQGTLAYEQYF
. | 16 | TRBJ1-1 | few | TRBV4-1 | CASSQIGEGAHTEAFF
TRBD2 | 16 | TRBJ2-3 | . | TRBV7-9 | CASSAQAGGPGDTQYF
TRBD1 | 14 | TRBJ2-2 | . | TRBV7-2 | CASSLRQGPGELFF
TRBD1 | 14 | TRBJ2-1 | . | TRBV29-1 | CSVGWDRVYNEQFF
TRBD1 | 18 | TRBJ1-2 | . | TRBV5-1 | CASSLGPGQGARGYGYTF
TRBD1 | 14 | TRBJ2-3 | . | TRBV27 | CASSLDQGADTQYF
. | 15 | TRBJ1-5 | . | TRBV30 | CAWSRGGGFYQPQHF
TRBD1 | 13 | TRBJ1-2 | . | TRBV5-6 | CASSLNQGDGYTF
. | 16 | TRBJ2-5 | once | TRBV5-1 | CASSLEFGFGQETQYF
TRBD2 | 15 | TRBJ2-7 | . | TRBV9 | CASSLGGGLSYEQYF
TRBD2 | 16 | TRBJ2-2 | . | TRBV9 | CASSVEGGSGSGELFF
TRBD2 | 16 | TRBJ2-3 | . | TRBV18 | CASSPRTSGGTDTQYF
TRBD1 | 20 | TRBJ2-6 | . | TRBV11-3 | CASRRRVNRGTSSGANVLTF
. | 12 | TRBJ1-2 | . | TRBV11-2 | CASSLNPDGYTF
. | 17 | TRBJ1-1 | . | TRBV5-4 | CASSSGPPLSGNTEAFF
TRBD2 | 14 | TRBJ2-7 | few | TRBV11-2 | CASSRVGGTTGQYF